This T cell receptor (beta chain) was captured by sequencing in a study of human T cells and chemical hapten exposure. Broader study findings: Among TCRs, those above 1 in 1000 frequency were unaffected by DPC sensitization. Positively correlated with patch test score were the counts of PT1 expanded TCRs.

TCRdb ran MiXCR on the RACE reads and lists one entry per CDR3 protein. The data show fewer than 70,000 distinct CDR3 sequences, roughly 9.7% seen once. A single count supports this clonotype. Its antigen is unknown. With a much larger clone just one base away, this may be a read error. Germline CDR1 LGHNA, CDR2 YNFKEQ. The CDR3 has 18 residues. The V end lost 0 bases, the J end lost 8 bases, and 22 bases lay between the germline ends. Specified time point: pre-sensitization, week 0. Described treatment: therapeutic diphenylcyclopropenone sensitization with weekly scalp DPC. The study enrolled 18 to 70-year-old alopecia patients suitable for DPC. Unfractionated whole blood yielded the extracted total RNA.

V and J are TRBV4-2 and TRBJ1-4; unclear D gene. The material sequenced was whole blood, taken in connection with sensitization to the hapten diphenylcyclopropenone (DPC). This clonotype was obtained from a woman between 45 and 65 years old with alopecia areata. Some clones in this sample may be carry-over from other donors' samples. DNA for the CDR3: TGTGCCAGCAGCCAAGATAGGGCCAGATTGGCAGATACAGAAAAACTGTTTTTT. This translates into CASSQDRARLADTEKLFF.